This T cell receptor (beta chain) was captured by sequencing in a study of early T cells in non-severe SARS-CoV-2 infection. Study details: Bulk RNA from unsorted whole blood was sequenced; chains were unpaired. Study-wide results and caveats: The VDJdb matching leaned toward anti-spike CD8 responses and overlooked private and CD4 specificities.

The CDR3 contains 15 residues. Looked up from germline, CDR1 is SGHAT and CDR2 is FQDESV (reference sequence). V lost 4 bases, J lost 3 bases, and 10 bases lay in between. Individual cDNA molecules received unique molecular identifiers during library preparation. One entry per CDR3 protein results from TCRdb running MiXCR on the 5' RACE reads. The sample holds about 66,000 distinct CDR3 sequences, approximately 13% seen once. This clonotype was seen ten or more times. Its antigen is undetermined. This clonotype originated in an adult who was a healthcare worker with PCR-confirmed SARS-CoV-2 infection or an uninfected control (not recorded which). J is TRBJ2-6 and V is TRBV11-1, with D unresolved. Sequenced: whole blood. CDR3 sequence (DNA): TGTGCCAGCAGCTCCCAGCTCTTTGGGGCCAACGTCCTGACTTTC. As protein: CASSSQLFGANVLTF.